One sample yielded the 16 T cell receptor beta chains listed below, sequenced in a study of T cell repertoires in cytomegalovirus infection. TCRdb reanalysed the reads using MiXCR and keeps one entry per CDR3 protein. The top ten hold 13% of the sample, which has around 530,000 distinct CDR3 sequences, around 27% seen once. The sample taken for sequencing was PBMCs. These receptors all come from a human donor in good health (CMV status not recorded). Some clones in this sample may be carry-over from other donors' samples.

The chain combines TRBV12-3 or TRBV12-4 with TRBJ1-1; 12 bases match TRBD1. J gave up 5 bases and V 5 bases, and 15 bases lay outside the gene matches. The CDR3 runs 18 residues. The CDR3 DNA follows: TGTGCCAGCAGTAACCACCCGGGACAGGGGGCGTTATTGACTGAAGCTTTCTTT. Translated: CASSNHPGQGALLTEAFF.

The chain carries TRBV6-2 or TRBV6-3 and TRBJ2-7; D possibly uses TRBD1 or TRBD2 (5 bases each). The V and J ends lost 2 bases and 5 bases respectively, with 10 bases between them. Germline V lookup: CDR1 MNHEY, CDR2 SVGEGT. The CDR3 has 13 residues. CDR3 sequence (DNA): TGTGCCAGCAGTTACCTTGGGGGAAACGAGCAGTACTTC. As protein: CASSYLGGNEQYF.

The chain uses TRBV20-1 and TRBJ2-7; D ambiguous. Germline V CDR1 and CDR2: DFQATT, SNEGSKA (reference sequence). Trimming took off 3 bases at V and 2 bases at J, with 11 bases between the two ends. The CDR3 totals 13 residues. The CDR3 DNA sequence: TGCAGTGCTAGGGCCCTTTGGCCCTACGAGCAGTACTTC. Protein product: CSARALWPYEQYF.

The CDR3 bases are TGTGCCAGCAGTTACTCTGGGGGTGCGACGAATTCACCCCTCCACTTT. The encoded protein is CASSYSGGATNSPLHF. The genes are TRBV6-5 and TRBJ1-6, with D tentatively TRBD1 (5 bases). The germline V gene encodes CDR1 MNHEY and CDR2 SVGAGI. Trimming took 0 bases from V and 7 from J, leaving 13 bases between them. The CDR3 spans 16 residues.

The chain is built from TRBV5-1 and TRBJ2-7, with D possibly being TRBD2 (6 bases). The CDR3 is 16 amino acids. V was cut by 0 bases and J by 0 bases, with 13 bases left in between. Germline CDR1 SGHRS, CDR2 YFSETQ. CDR3 sequence: CASSLGSGPSSYEQYF. Here the CDR3 DNA reads TGCGCCAGCAGCTTGGGGAGCGGGCCAAGCTCCTACGAGCAGTACTTC. Drawing the rest from reference TRBV5-1 and TRBJ2-7, the complete variable domain is KAGVTQTPRYLIKTRGQQVTLSCSPISGHRSVSWYQQTPGQGLQFLFEYFSETQRNKGNFPGRFSGRQFSNSRSEMNVSTLELGDSALYLCASSLGSGPSSYEQYFGPGTRLTVT.

This clonotype has more than one count but fewer than ten. The V gene is TRBV27, the J gene TRBJ1-2; a possible D gene is TRBD1 (5 bases). Germline CDR1 reads MNHEY; CDR2 reads SMNVEV (reference sequence). The CDR3 is 13 amino acids. Trimming left V 5 bases short and J 7 bases short, with 14 bases between. The CDR3 sequence is CASSALGVVGYTF. The CDR3 DNA sequence: TGTGCCAGCAGTGCCTTGGGGGTCGTTGGCTACACCTTC.

Only a few counts were recorded for this clonotype. The J gene is TRBJ1-2, the V gene TRBV7-6, with D tentatively TRBD1 (5 bases). In germline, CDR1 is SGHVS, CDR2 FNYEAQ. Trimming cost V 2 bases and J 1 base, with 11 bases left between them. The CDR3 runs 15 residues. This chain's CDR3 is CASSLSTDFNYGYTF. CDR3 sequence (DNA): TGTGCCAGCAGCTTATCGACAGATTTTAACTATGGCTACACCTTC. The whole variable domain, filled in from reference TRBV7-6 and TRBJ1-2, reads GAGVSQSPRYKVTKRGQDVALRCDPISGHVSLYWYRQALGQGPEFLTYFNYEAQQDKSGLPNDRFSAERPEGSISTLTIQRTEQRDSAMYRCASSLSTDFNYGYTFGSGTRLTVV.

The gene calls are TRBV7-9 and TRBJ2-2, with D tentatively TRBD2 (6 bases). This CDR3 is built from 15 residues. Germline V gene sequence: CDR1 SEHNR, CDR2 FQNEAQ (reference sequence). Trimming took 7 bases from V and 5 from J, leaving 17 bases between them. Written as DNA, the CDR3 is TGTGCCAGCACCCTAGGGTTAGCGGAAACCGGGGAGCTGTTTTTT. It codes for CASTLGLAETGELFF.

The chain couples TRBV20-1 to TRBJ2-1; 9 bases are shared with TRBD2. This CDR3 is built from 19 residues. CDR1 and CDR2 (germline): DFQATT, SNEGSKA (reference sequence). The V segment lost 6 bases and the J segment 3 bases; nucleotides outside the gene matches: 21. The CDR3 coding sequence is TGCAGTGCGCCGAGACTAGCGGCAGCGTGGATAACCAACTACAATGAGCAGTTCTTC. It yields the protein CSAPRLAAAWITNYNEQFF.

This clonotype was found many times. The chain links TRBV7-8 to TRBJ1-5, with 9 bases aligning to TRBD1. The length of the CDR3 is 17 residues. CDR1 is SGHVS, CDR2 FQNEAQ, per germline. V was clipped by 0 bases and J by 5 bases; unmatched bases: 8. The CDR3 DNA follows: TGTGCCAGCAGCTTAGCTGGTCTGGGACAGGGACATCAGCCCCAGCATTTT. It specifies CASSLAGLGQGHQPQHF.

The rearrangement joins TRBV4-1 to TRBJ2-7; 7 bases line up with TRBD1. Germline V gene sequence: CDR1 MGHRA, CDR2 YSYEKL. The CDR3 is 14 residues long. J gave up 2 bases and V 5 bases, and 6 bases lay outside the gene matches. The CDR3 DNA sequence: TGCGCCAGCAGCGACCGACAGGGCCCCTACGAGCAGTACGTC. Encoded protein: CASSDRQGPYEQYV.

As DNA, the CDR3 is TGCAGCGTGGGACCGACAGGGGTGGACACCGGGGAGCTGTTTTTT. It codes for CSVGPTGVDTGELFF. The rearrangement joins TRBV29-1 to TRBJ2-2, with TRBD1 matching over 8 bases. V was pared by 6 bases and J by 3 bases, with 9 bases of the junction left unmatched. The CDR3 loop spans 15 amino acids. The germline V gene has CDR1 SQVTM and CDR2 ANQGSEA.

This clonotype was detected ten times or more. V gene TRBV15 combines with J gene TRBJ1-4, with a tentative D call TRBD1 (6 bases). CDR1 is LNHNV, CDR2 YYDKDF, per germline (reference sequence). Trimming shortened V by 5 bases and J by 5 bases, and 12 bases separated the two germline ends. The CDR3 is 14 residues long. Written as DNA, the CDR3 is TGTGCCACCAGCCCACGGACAGCAAATGAAAAACTGTTTTTT. This codes for CATSPRTANEKLFF.

This clonotype occurred a few times. This chain uses TRBV6-4 with TRBJ2-6; no reliable D call. The CDR3 is 14 residues long. The ends were cut back, 3 bases at V and 1 base at J, with 4 bases in the middle. Looked up from germline, CDR1 is MRHNA and CDR2 is SNTAGT. This chain's CDR3 is CASSEVSGANVLTF. The CDR3 coding sequence is TGTGCCAGCAGTGAGGTGTCTGGGGCCAACGTCCTGACTTTC.

The chain recombines TRBV6-2 or TRBV6-3 with TRBJ1-1, with 9 bases aligning to TRBD1. CDR3 length equals 15 residues. V lost 5 bases and J lost 1; bases outside the gene matches: 5. In germline, CDR1 is MNHEY, CDR2 SVGEGT. The CDR3 DNA reads as TGTGCCAGCAGTGACCCGGGACAGGGGAACACTGAAGCTTTCTTT. Translating it yields CASSDPGQGNTEAFF.

This clonotype was counted only a few times. This CDR3 reads CASSHATGTNEKLFF. The CDR3 nucleotides are TGCGCCAGCAGCCACGCTACGGGGACTAATGAAAAACTGTTTTTT. The J gene is TRBJ1-4, the V gene TRBV4-3; no firm D call. Trimming stripped 3 bases from V and 2 bases from J, with 10 bases between. This CDR3 comprises 15 residues. Germline V lookup: CDR1 LGHNA, CDR2 YSLEER.